The present T cell receptor (beta chain) was sequenced within a study of cytomegalovirus exposure and HLA in healthy donors. Across the study: The Caucasian-associated ancestry cluster held roughly 81% of 300 to 450 genotyped donors.

The table lists this clone with a few counts. Its target is unknown. Study observations and caveats: Overall, approximately 150 TCR beta chains were annotated as cytomegalovirus-associated.

Germline V gives CDR1 MNHNS, CDR2 SASEGT. The CDR3 covers 13 residues. Trimming took off 6 bases at V and 1 base at J, with 9 bases between the two ends. With 60 Vbeta and 13 Jbeta primers, the PCR was carried out. Measured with immunoSEQ multiplex PCR; TCRdb has only the in-frame clones, and not every one. Altogether some 150,000 clones are present, around 9% being singletons, with the ten largest covering roughly 7.2%. The sample taken for sequencing was PBMCs. The receptor was derived from a woman aged 40 to 50 in good health and CMV-seropositive. The chain recombines TRBV6-1 with TRBJ2-5, with D uncertain. CDR3 DNA sequence: TGTGCCAGCAGGAGCACGGGCCAAGAGACCCAGTACTTC. This gives the protein CASRSTGQETQYF.